The 13 T cell receptor beta chains reported below all come from one sample, sequenced in a study of blood T cell repertoires in COVID-19. Assay: immunoSEQ multiplex PCR; the TCRdb copy retains only in-frame clones and omits some. The repertoire holds 200,000 or so clones, with roughly 80% as singletons. The sample was PBMCs or T cells enriched from blood (not recorded which). The source is a woman aged 40 to 50 with acute COVID-19.

The rearrangement uses TRBV2 and TRBJ1-3; 9 bases are a match to TRBD1. The V and J ends lost 7 bases and 2 bases, in that order; junction bases with no gene match: 9. Germline loops: CDR1 SNHLY, CDR2 FYNNEI. The CDR3 is made up of 16 amino acids. The chain's CDR3 is CASNYQGQGTGNTIYF. CDR3 DNA: TGTGCCAGCAACTATCAGGGACAGGGCACTGGAAACACCATATATTTT.

The CDR3 nucleotides read TGTGCCAGCTCAACTACTAGCAGCGCGAACACCGGGGAGCTGTTTTTT. Translation: CASSTTSSANTGELFF. The chain links TRBV18 to TRBJ2-2; TRBD2 is a possible D gene (6 bases). The V gene lost 5 bases and the J gene lost 0 bases, with 13 bases spanning the gap. The CDR3 spans 16 residues. From germline, CDR1 is KGHSH and CDR2 LQKENI.

The V gene is TRBV30, the J gene TRBJ1-1; no firm D call. In germline, CDR1 is GTSNPN, CDR2 SVGIG (reference sequence). Trimming took 4 bases from V and 4 from J, leaving 7 bases between them. There are 11 residues in the CDR3. CDR3 sequence reads: CAWIPLTEAFF. The CDR3 DNA reads as TGTGCCTGGATCCCCCTCACTGAAGCTTTCTTT.

The chain carries TRBV4-1 and TRBJ1-1; TRBD1 matches 10 bases. The germline gives CDR1 MGHRA, CDR2 YSYEKL. The trim removed 3 bases at V and 5 bases at J, leaving 3 bases unmatched. CDR3 length: 14 residues. In DNA, the CDR3 is TGCGCCAGCAGCCACGGACAGGGGGGGACTGAAGCTTTCTTT. It yields the protein CASSHGQGGTEAFF.

The genes are TRBV6-2 or TRBV6-3 and TRBJ2-1, with 11 bases matching TRBD2. The CDR3 is made up of 14 amino acids. The germline V gene has CDR1 MNHEY and CDR2 SVGEGT. The junction had 2 bases not matched to a gene; V was cut back by 0 bases and J by 10 bases. The CDR3 protein is CASSYSLAGVEQFF. CDR3 nucleotides: TGTGCCAGCAGTTACTCACTAGCGGGGGTAGAGCAGTTCTTC.

The chain combines TRBV6-2 or TRBV6-3 with TRBJ2-3; 8 bases agree with TRBD2. This CDR3 spans 16 amino acids. The germline V gene has CDR1 MNHEY and CDR2 SVGEGT. The junction had 10 bases not matched to a gene; V was cut back by 6 bases and J by 2 bases. CDR3 amino acids: CASSTAQAGDTDTQYF. Here the CDR3 DNA reads TGTGCCAGCAGCACCGCGCAAGCGGGGGACACAGATACGCAGTATTTT.

This chain joins TRBV5-1 and TRBJ2-1; 12 positions match TRBD2. Losses at the gene ends were 4 bases for V and 5 bases for J; bases not matched to a gene: 13. The CDR3 sequence is 18 residues long. Germline CDR1 SGHRS, CDR2 YFSETQ. CDR3: CASSPNAASGRANNEQFF. The CDR3 DNA reads TGCGCCAGCAGCCCTAATGCTGCTAGCGGGAGGGCCAACAATGAGCAGTTCTTC. Full variable domain (missing parts from reference TRBV5-1 and TRBJ2-1): KAGVTQTPRYLIKTRGQQVTLSCSPISGHRSVSWYQQTPGQGLQFLFEYFSETQRNKGNFPGRFSGRQFSNSRSEMNVSTLELGDSALYLCASSPNAASGRANNEQFFGPGTRLTVL.

The chain combines TRBV6-6 with TRBJ2-7, with 9 bases matching TRBD1. The germline gives CDR1 MNHNY, CDR2 SVGAGI (reference sequence). V lost 2 bases, J lost 6 bases, and 2 bases stayed unmatched. The CDR3 sequence is 13 residues long. CDR3 protein: CASSYGTGTEQYF. In DNA, the CDR3 is TGTGCCAGCAGTTACGGGACAGGGACCGAGCAGTACTTC.

The rearrangement uses TRBV4-3 and TRBJ1-2; D remains ambiguous. The CDR3 is 14 amino acids. Germline V gives CDR1 LGHNA, CDR2 YSLEER. Deletions cut 0 bases from V and 4 bases from J, with 9 bases between. The CDR3, as DNA: TGCGCCAGCAGCCAAGAGCAAACAGTCTATGGCTACACCTTC. This gives the protein CASSQEQTVYGYTF.

V and J are TRBV6-5 and TRBJ2-1, with 9 nucleotides matching TRBD1. Germline V gives CDR1 MNHEY, CDR2 SVGAGI. V shed 5 bases, J shed 5 bases, and the junction held 7 bases outside the gene matches. The CDR3 has 15 residues. The CDR3: CASSRSGQGDNEQFF. CDR3 nucleotides: TGTGCCAGCAGTAGGTCGGGACAGGGTGACAATGAGCAGTTCTTC.

The chain joins TRBV5-4 to TRBJ1-1; the D gene is possibly TRBD1 (5 bases). Trimming pared 4 bases from V and 5 bases from J, leaving 21 bases between. Germline-derived CDR1 and CDR2 are SGHNT and YYREEE (reference sequence). The CDR3 covers 16 residues. The CDR3 DNA follows: TGTGCCAGCAGCCCGGGGGACCGCGTGAGGGGTACTGAAGCTTTCTTT. Translated, it gives CASSPGDRVRGTEAFF.

The rearrangement links TRBV28 to TRBJ1-3, with 11 nucleotides matching TRBD1. V shed 5 bases, J shed 6 bases, and the junction held 6 bases outside the gene matches. The length of the CDR3 is 15 residues. Germline V gene lookup returns CDR1 MDHEN and CDR2 SYDVKM. CDR3 nucleotides: TGTGCCAGCAGTGAGAGGGACAGGGGGGTAAACACCATATATTTT. It translates to CASSERDRGVNTIYF.

The chain uses TRBV5-5 and TRBJ1-5; 10 bases are shared with TRBD1. Per the germline V gene, CDR1 is SGHKS and CDR2 is YYEKEE (reference sequence). CDR3 length: 16 residues. Trimming removed 1 base from V and 7 bases from J; junction bases left unmatched: 8. CDR3 loop: CASSLSSGQGSQPQHF. In DNA, the CDR3 is TGTGCCAGCAGCTTGTCGTCGGGACAGGGGAGCCAGCCCCAGCATTTT.